This T cell receptor beta chain originates from a study of T cell changes during pregnancy in multiple sclerosis. Sequenced by immunoSEQ multiplex PCR; TCRdb stores in-frame clones only, minus some. The table records 85,000 to 95,000 clones, 91% of them present only once. CDR3 length equals 14 residues. Per germline, CDR1 SGHRS and CDR2 YFSETQ. V lost 4 bases and J lost 6, with 13 bases in between. V is TRBV5-1 and J is TRBJ2-2, with a possible D match to TRBD2 (5 bases). The receptor's source is a female donor in good health, enrolled as a control in a pregnancy study. The sample here was peripheral blood, taken after pregnancy. The CDR3 DNA reads as TGCGCCAGCAGCCCGGGATTGACCGCCGGGGAGCTGTTTTTT. Translated, it gives CASSPGLTAGELFF.